The entry below gives a single T cell receptor (beta chain) sequence along with its context. The CDR3 loop spans 17 amino acids. CDR1 is SGHTA, CDR2 FQGNSA, per germline. V lost 3 bases and J lost 1; bases outside the gene matches: 5. The data derive from a study of PD-L1 blockade in urothelial cancer. Patient sample counts ranged from 1 to 8, pretreatment and on-treatment. Data came from immunoSEQ multiplex PCR; TCRdb stores just in-frame clones and leaves some out. The data show approximately 100,000 clones, about 85% seen once. This specimen consisted of PBMCs, obtained around atezolizumab (anti-PD-L1) treatment. V is TRBV7-2 and J is TRBJ2-2; TRBD2 aligns across 10 bases. The sequence came from a man between 50 and 59 years old with urothelial cancer. The CDR3 reads CASSFWSGRGNTGELFF. CDR3 DNA: TGTGCCAGCAGCTTTTGGAGCGGGAGGGGGAACACCGGGGAGCTGTTTTTT.